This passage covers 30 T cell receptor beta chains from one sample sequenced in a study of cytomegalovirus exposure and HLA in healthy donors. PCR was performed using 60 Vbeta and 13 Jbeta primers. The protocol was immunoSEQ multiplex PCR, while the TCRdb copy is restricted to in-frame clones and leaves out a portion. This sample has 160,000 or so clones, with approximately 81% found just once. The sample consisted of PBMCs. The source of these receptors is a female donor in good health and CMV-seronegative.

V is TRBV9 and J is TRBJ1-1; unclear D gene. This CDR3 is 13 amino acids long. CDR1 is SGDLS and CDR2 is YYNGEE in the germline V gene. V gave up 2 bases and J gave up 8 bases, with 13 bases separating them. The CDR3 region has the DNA TGTGCCAGCAGCGTGGACCAGACGGGGGAAGCTTTCTTT. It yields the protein CASSVDQTGEAFF.

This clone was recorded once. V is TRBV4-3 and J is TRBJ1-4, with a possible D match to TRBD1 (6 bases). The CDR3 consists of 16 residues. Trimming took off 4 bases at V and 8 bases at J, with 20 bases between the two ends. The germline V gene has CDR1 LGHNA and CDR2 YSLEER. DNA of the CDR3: TGCGCCAGCAGCCTCTCGGGCAGCAGGGGTAACGAAAAACTGTTTTTT. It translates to CASSLSGSRGNEKLFF.

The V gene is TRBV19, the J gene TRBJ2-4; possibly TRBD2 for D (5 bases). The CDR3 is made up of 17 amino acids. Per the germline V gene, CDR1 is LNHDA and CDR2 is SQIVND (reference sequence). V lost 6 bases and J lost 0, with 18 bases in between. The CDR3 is CASREYHRDLAKNIQYF. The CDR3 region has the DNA TGTGCCAGTAGGGAATACCACCGGGATCTAGCCAAAAACATTCAGTACTTC. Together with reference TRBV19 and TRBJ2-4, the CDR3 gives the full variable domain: DGGITQSPKYLFRKEGQNVTLSCEQNLNHDAMYWYRQDPGQGLRLIYYSQIVNDFQKGDIAEGYSVSREKKESFPLTVTSAQKNPTAFYLCASREYHRDLAKNIQYFGAGTRLSVL.

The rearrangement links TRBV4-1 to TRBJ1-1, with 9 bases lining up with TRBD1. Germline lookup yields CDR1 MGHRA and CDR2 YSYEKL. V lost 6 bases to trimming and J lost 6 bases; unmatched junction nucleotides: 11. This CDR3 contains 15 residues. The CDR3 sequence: CASREIGTGRAEAFF. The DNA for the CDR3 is TGCGCCAGCAGAGAAATTGGGACAGGGCGCGCTGAAGCTTTCTTT.

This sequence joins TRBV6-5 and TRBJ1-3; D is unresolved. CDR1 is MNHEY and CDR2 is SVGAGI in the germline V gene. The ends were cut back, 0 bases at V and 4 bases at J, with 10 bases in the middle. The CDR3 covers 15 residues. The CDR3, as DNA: TGTGCCAGCAGTTACTCGGAGGGCTCCGGAAACACCATATATTTT. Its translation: CASSYSEGSGNTIYF.

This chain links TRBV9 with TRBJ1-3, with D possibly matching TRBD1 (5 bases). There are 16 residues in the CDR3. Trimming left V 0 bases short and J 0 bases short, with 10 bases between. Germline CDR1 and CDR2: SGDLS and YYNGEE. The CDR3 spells CASSVGGTSSGNTIYF. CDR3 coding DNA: TGTGCCAGCAGCGTAGGGGGCACGAGCTCTGGAAACACCATATATTTT.

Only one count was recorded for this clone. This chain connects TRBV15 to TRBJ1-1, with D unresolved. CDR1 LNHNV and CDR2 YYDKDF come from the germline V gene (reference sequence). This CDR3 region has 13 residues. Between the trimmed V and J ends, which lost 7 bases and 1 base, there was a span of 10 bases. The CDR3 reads CATTPQTNTEAFF. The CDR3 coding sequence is TGTGCCACCACCCCACAGACGAACACTGAAGCTTTCTTT.

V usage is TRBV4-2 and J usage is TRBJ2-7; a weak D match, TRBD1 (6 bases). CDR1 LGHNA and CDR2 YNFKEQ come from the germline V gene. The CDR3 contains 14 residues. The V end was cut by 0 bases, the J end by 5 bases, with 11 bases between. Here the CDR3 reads CASSQERAGDEQYF. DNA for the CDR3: TGTGCCAGCAGCCAAGAACGGGCAGGGGACGAGCAGTACTTC.

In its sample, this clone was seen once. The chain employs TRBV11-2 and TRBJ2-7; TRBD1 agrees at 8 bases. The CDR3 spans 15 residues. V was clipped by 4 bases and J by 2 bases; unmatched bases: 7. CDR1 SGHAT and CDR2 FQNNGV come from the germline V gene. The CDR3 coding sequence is TGTGCCAGCAGCTACTCGGGACAGGTGACCTACGAGCAGTACTTC. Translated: CASSYSGQVTYEQYF.

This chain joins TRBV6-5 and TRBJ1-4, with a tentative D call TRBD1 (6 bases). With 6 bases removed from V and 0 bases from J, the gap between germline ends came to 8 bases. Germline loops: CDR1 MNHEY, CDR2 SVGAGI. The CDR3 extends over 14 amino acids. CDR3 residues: CASSGTPTNEKLFF. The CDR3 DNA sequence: TGTGCCAGCAGCGGGACACCAACTAATGAAAAACTGTTTTTT.

Here the CDR3 DNA reads TGTGCCAGCAGTTACTCTCCGGGACAGGGCTATGAGCAGTTCTTC. Translated: CASSYSPGQGYEQFF. This chain links TRBV6-6 with TRBJ2-1, with 9 bases lining up with TRBD1. Trimming at V came to 0 bases and at J to 8 bases, leaving 5 bases not matched to a gene. Germline lookup yields CDR1 MNHNY and CDR2 SVGAGI (reference sequence). The CDR3 length is 15 residues.

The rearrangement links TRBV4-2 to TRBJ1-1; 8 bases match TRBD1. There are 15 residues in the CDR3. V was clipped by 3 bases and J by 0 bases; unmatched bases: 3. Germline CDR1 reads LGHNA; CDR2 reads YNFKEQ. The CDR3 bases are TGTGCCAGCAGCCAGCGACAGGGGATGAACACTGAAGCTTTCTTT. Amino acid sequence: CASSQRQGMNTEAFF.

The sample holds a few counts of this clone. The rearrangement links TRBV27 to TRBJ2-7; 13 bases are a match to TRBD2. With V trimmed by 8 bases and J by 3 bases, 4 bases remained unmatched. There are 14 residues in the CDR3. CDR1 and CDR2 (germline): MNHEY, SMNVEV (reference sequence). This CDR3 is CASGLAGALYEQYF. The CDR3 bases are TGTGCCAGCGGACTAGCGGGAGCCCTCTACGAGCAGTACTTC.

This CDR3 is CASSLAVAGISDTQYF. The CDR3 DNA sequence: TGCGCCAGCAGCTTGGCGGTAGCGGGAATATCAGATACGCAGTATTTT. The chain combines TRBV5-1 with TRBJ2-3; TRBD2 agrees at 8 bases. J gave up 4 bases and V 0 bases, and 7 bases lay outside the gene matches. Germline V gene lookup returns CDR1 SGHRS and CDR2 YFSETQ. This CDR3 is 16 amino acids long.

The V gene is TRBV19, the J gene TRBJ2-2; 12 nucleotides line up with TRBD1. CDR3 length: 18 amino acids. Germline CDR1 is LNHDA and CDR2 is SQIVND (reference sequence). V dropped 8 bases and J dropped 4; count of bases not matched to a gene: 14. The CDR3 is CASATGQGARWITGELFF. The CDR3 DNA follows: TGTGCCAGTGCGACGGGACAGGGGGCGCGTTGGATCACCGGGGAGCTGTTTTTT. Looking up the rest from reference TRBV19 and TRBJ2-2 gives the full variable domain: DGGITQSPKYLFRKEGQNVTLSCEQNLNHDAMYWYRQDPGQGLRLIYYSQIVNDFQKGDIAEGYSVSREKKESFPLTVTSAQKNPTAFYLCASATGQGARWITGELFFGEGSRLTVL.

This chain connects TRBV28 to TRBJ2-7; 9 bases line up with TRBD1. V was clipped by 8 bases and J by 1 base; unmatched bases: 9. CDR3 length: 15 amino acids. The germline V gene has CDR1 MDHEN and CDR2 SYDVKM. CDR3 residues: CASRLTGTGSYEQYF. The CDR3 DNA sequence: TGTGCCAGCCGACTTACCGGGACAGGGTCCTACGAGCAGTACTTC.

The DNA for the CDR3 is TGTGCCAGCAGTTTAGGAGGGACCAACAATCAGCCCCAGCATTTT. Encoded protein: CASSLGGTNNQPQHF. This rearrangement joins TRBV28 to TRBJ1-5, with D perhaps matching TRBD1 (5 bases). The V end was cut by 2 bases, the J end by 3 bases, with 11 bases between. Germline lookup yields CDR1 MDHEN and CDR2 SYDVKM. The CDR3 is made up of 15 amino acids.

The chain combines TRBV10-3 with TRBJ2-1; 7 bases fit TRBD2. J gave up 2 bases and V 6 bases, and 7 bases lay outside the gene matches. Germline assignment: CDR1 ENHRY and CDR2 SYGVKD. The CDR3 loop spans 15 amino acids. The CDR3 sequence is CAISGSGNPYNEQFF. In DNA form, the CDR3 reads TGTGCCATCAGCGGAAGCGGGAATCCCTACAATGAGCAGTTCTTC.

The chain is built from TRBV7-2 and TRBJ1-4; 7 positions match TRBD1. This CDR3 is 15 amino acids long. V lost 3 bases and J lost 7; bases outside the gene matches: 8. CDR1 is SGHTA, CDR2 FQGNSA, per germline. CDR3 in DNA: TGTGCCAGCAGCTTCGTCAACAGGGGCCGTGAAAAACTGTTTTTT. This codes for CASSFVNRGREKLFF.

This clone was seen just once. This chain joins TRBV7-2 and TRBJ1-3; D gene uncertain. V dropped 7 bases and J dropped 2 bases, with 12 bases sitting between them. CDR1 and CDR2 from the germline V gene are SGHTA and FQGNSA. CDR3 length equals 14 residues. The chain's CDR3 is CASKADSPGNTIYF. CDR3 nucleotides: TGTGCCAGCAAGGCGGACTCACCTGGAAACACCATATATTTT.

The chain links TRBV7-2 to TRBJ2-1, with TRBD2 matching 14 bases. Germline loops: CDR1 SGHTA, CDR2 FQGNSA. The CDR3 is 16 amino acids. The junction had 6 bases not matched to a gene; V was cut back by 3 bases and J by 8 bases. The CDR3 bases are TGTGCCAGCAGCTTGGGACTAGCGGGAGAATTAGATGAGCAGTTCTTC. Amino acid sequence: CASSLGLAGELDEQFF.

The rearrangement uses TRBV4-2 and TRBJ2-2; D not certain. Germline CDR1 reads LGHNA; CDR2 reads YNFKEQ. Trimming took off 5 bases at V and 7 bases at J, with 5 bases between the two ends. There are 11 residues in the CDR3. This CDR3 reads CASSTYGELFF. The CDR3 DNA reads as TGTGCCAGCAGCACCTACGGGGAGCTGTTTTTT.

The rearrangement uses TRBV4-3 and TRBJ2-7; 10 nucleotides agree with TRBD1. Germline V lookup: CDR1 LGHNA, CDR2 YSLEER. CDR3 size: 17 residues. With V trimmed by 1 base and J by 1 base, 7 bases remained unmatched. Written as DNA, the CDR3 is TGCGCCAGCAGCCAAGGGGGGGACAGGGGTGGGTCCTACGAGCAGTACTTC. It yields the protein CASSQGGDRGGSYEQYF.

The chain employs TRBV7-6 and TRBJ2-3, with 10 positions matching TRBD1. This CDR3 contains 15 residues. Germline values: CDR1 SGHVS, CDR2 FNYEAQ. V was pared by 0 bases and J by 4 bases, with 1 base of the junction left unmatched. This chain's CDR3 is CASSLAGTGADTQYF. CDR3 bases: TGTGCCAGCAGCTTAGCGGGGACAGGGGCAGATACGCAGTATTTT.

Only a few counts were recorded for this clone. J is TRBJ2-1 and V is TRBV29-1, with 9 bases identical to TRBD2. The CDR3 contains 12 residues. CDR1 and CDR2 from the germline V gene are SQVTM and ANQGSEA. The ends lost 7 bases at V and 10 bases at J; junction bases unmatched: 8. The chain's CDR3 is CSAKTSGPEQFF. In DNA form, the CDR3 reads TGCAGCGCCAAGACTAGCGGTCCAGAGCAGTTCTTC.

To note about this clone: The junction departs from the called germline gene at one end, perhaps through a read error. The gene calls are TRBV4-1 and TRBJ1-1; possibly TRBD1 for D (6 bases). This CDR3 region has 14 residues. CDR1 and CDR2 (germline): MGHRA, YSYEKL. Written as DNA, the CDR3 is TGCGCCAGCAGCCAAGAGAGGGGGGGGACTGGAGCTTTCTTT. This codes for CASSQERGGTGAFF.

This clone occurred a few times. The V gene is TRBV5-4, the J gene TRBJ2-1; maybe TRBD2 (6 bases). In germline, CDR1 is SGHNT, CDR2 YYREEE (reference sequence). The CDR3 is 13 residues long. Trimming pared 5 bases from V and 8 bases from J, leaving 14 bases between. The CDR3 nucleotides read TGTGCCAGCAGTCGTGCGGGGTTCGATGAGCAGTTCTTC. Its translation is CASSRAGFDEQFF.

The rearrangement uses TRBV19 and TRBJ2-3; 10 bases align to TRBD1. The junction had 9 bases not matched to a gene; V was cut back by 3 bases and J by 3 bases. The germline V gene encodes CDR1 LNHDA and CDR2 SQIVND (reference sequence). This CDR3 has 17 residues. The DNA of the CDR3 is TGTGCCAGTAGTATCGAAGGGCCGGGACAGGGGACAGATACGCAGTATTTT. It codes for CASSIEGPGQGTDTQYF.

The CDR3 DNA reads TGTGCCAGCAGCCCGACAGGGGGCCTCTATGGCTACACCTTC. Its translation is CASSPTGGLYGYTF. V and J are TRBV6-5 and TRBJ1-2, with TRBD1 matching 10 bases. Unmatched junction bases numbered 5, after V lost 6 bases and J lost 4 bases. Germline assignment: CDR1 MNHEY and CDR2 SVGAGI. This CDR3 comprises 14 residues.

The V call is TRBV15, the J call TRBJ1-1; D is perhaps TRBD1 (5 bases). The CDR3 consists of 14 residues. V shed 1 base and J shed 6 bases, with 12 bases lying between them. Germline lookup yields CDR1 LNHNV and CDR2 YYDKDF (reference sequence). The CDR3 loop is CATSRVEGKAEAFF. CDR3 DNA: TGTGCCACCAGCAGAGTGGAGGGGAAGGCTGAAGCTTTCTTT. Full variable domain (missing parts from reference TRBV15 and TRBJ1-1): DAMVIQNPRYQVTQFGKPVTLSCSQTLNHNVMYWYQQKSSQAPKLLFHYYDKDFNNEADTPDNFQSRRPNTSFCFLDIRSPGLGDTAMYLCATSRVEGKAEAFFGQGTRLTVV.